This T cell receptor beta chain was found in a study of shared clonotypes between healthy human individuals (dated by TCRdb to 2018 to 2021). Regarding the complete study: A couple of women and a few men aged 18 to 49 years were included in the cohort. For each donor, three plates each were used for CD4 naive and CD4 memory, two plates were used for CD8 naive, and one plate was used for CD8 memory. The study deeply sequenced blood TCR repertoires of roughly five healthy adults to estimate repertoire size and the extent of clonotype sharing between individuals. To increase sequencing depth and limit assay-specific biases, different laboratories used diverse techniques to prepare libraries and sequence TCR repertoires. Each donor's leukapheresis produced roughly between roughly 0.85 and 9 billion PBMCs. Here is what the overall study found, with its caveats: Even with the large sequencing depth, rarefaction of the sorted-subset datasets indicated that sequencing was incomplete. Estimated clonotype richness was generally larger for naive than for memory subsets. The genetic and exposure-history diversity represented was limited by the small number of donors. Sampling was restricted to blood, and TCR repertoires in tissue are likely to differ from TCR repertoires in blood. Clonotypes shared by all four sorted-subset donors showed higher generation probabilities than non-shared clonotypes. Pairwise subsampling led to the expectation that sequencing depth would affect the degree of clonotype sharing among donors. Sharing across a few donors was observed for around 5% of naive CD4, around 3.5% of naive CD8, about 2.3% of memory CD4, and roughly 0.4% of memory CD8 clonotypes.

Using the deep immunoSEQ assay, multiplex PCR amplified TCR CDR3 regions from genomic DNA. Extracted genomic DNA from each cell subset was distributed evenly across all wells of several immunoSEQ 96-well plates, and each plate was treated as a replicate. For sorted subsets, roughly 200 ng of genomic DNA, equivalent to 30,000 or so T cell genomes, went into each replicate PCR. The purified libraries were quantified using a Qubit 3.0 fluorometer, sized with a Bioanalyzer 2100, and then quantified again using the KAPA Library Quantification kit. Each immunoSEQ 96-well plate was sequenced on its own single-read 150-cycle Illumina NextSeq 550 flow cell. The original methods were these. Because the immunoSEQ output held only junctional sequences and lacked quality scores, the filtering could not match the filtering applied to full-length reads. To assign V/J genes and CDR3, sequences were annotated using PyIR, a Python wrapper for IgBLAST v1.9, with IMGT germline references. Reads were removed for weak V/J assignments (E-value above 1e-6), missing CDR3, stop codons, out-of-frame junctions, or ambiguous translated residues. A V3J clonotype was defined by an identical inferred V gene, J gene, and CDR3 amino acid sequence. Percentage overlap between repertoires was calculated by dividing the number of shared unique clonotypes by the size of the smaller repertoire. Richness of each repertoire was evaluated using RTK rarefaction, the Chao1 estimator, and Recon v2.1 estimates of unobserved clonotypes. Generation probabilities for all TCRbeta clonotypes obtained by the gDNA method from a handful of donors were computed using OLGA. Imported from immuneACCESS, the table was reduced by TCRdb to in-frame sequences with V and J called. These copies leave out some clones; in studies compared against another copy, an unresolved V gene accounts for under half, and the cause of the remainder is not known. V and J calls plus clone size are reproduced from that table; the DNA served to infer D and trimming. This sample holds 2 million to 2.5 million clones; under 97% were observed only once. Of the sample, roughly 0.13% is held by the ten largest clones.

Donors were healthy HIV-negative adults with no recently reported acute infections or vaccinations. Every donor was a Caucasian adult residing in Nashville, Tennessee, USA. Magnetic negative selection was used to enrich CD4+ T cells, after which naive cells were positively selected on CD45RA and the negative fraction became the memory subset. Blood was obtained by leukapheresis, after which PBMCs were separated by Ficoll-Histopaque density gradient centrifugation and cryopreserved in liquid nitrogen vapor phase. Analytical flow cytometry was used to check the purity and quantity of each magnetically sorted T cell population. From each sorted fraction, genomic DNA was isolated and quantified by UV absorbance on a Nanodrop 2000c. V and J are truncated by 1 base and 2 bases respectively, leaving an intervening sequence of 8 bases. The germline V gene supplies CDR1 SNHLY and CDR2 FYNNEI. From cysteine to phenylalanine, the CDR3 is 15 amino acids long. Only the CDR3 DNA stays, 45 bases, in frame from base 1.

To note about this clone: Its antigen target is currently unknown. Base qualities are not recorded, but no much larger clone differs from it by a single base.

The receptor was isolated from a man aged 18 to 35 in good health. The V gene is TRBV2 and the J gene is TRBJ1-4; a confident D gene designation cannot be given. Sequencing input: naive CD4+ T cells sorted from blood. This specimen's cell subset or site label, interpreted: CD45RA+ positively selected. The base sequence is TGTGCCAGCAGTGAAGACCGGGCTACTAATGAAAAACTGTTTTTT. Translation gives CASSEDRATNEKLFF.